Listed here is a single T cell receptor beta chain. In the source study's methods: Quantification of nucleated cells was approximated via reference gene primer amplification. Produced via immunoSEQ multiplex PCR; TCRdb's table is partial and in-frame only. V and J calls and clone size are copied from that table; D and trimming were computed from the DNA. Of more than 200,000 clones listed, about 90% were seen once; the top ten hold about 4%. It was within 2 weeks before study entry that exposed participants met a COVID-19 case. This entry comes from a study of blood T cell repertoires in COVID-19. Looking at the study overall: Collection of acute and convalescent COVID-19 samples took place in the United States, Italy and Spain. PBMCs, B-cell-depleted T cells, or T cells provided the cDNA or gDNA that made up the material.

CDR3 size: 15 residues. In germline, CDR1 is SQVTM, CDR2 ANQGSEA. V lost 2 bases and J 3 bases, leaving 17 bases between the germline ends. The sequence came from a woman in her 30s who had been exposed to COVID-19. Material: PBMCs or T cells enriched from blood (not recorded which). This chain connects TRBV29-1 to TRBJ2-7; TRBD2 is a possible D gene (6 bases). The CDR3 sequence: CSVELPRGLYYEQYF. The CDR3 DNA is TGCAGCGTTGAACTACCGAGGGGACTTTACTACGAGCAGTACTTC.